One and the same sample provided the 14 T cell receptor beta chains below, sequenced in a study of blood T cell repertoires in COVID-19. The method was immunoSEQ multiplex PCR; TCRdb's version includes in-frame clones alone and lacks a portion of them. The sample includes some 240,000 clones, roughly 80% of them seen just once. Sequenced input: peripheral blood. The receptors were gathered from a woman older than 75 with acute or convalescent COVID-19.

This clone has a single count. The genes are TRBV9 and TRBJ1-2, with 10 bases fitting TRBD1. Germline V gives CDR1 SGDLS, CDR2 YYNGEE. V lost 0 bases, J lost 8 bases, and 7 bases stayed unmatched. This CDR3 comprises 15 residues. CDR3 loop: CASSVGPRDRGGYTF. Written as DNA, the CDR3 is TGTGCCAGCAGCGTAGGTCCCCGGGACAGGGGAGGCTACACCTTC.

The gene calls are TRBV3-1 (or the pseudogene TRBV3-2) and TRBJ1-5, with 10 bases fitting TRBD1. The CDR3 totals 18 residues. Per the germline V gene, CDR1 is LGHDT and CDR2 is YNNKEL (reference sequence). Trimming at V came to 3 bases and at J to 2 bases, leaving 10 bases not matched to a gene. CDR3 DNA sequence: TGTGCCAGCAGCCACACTAGGGACAGGGGAACAGGCAATCAGCCCCAGCATTTT. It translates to CASSHTRDRGTGNQPQHF.

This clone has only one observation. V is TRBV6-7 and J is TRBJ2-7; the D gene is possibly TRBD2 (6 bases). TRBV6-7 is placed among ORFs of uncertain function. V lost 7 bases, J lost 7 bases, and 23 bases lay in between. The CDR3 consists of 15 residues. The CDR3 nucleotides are TGTGCCAGCACCCCGAGGAGACAGCGGGTCGGGGAGCAGTACTTC. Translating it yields CASTPRRQRVGEQYF.

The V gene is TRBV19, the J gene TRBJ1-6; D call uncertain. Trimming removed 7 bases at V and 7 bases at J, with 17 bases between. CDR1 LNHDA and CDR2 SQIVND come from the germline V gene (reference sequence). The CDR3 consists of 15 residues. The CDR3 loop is CASNQGGLRNSPLHF. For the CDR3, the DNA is TGTGCCAGTAACCAAGGAGGGCTAAGAAATTCACCCCTCCACTTT. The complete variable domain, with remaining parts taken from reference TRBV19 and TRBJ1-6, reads DGGITQSPKYLFRKEGQNVTLSCEQNLNHDAMYWYRQDPGQGLRLIYYSQIVNDFQKGDIAEGYSVSREKKESFPLTVTSAQKNPTAFYLCASNQGGLRNSPLHFGNGTRLTVT.

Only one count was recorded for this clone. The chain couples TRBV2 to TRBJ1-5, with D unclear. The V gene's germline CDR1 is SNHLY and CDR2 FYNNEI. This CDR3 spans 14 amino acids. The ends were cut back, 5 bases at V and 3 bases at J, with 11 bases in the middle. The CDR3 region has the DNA TGTGCCAGCAGTTCGAACAGTATCAATCAGCCCCAGCATTTT. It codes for CASSSNSINQPQHF. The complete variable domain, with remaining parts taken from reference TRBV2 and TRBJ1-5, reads EPEVTQTPSHQVTQMGQEVILRCVPISNHLYFYWYRQILGQKVEFLVSFYNNEISEKSEIFDDQFSVERPDGSNFTLKIRSTKLEDSAMYFCASSSNSINQPQHFGDGTRLSIL.

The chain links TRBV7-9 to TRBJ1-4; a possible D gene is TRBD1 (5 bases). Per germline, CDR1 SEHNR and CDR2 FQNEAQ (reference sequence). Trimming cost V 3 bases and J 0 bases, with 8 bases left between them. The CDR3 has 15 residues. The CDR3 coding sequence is TGTGCCAGCAGCTTGGGGCGGCCAACTAATGAAAAACTGTTTTTT. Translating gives CASSLGRPTNEKLFF.

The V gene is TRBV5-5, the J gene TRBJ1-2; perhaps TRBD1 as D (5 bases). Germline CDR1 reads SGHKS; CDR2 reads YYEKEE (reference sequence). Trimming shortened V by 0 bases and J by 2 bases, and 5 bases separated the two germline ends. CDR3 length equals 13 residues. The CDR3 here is CASSLGQNYGYTF. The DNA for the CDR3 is TGTGCCAGCAGCTTGGGACAGAACTATGGCTACACCTTC.

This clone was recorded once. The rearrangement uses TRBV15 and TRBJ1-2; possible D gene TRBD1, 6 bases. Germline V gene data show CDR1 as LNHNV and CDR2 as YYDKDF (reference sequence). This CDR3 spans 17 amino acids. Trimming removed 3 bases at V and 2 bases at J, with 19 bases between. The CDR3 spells CATSRGPQGQTNYGYTF. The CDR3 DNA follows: TGTGCCACCAGCAGGGGTCCCCAAGGACAGACCAACTATGGCTACACCTTC. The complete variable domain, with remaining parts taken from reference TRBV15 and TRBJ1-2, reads DAMVIQNPRYQVTQFGKPVTLSCSQTLNHNVMYWYQQKSSQAPKLLFHYYDKDFNNEADTPDNFQSRRPNTSFCFLDIRSPGLGDTAMYLCATSRGPQGQTNYGYTFGSGTRLTVV.

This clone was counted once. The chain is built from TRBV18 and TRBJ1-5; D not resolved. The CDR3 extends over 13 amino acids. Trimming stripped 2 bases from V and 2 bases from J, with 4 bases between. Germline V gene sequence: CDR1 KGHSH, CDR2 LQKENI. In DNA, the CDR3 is TGTGCCAGCTCACCAGTAGGCAATCAGCCCCAGCATTTT. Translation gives CASSPVGNQPQHF.

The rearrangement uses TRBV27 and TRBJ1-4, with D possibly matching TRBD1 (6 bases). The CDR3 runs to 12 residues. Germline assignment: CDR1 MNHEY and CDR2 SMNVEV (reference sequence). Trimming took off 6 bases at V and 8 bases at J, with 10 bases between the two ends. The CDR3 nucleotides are TGTGCCAGCAGCCGCAGGGGCGAAAAACTGTTTTTT. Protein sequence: CASSRRGEKLFF.

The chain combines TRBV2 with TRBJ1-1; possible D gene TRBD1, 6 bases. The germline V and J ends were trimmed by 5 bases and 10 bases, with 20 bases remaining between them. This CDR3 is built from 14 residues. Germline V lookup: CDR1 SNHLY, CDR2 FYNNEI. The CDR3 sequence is CASSLTGPPGSAFF. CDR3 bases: TGTGCCAGCAGTCTGACAGGACCGCCGGGGTCAGCTTTCTTT. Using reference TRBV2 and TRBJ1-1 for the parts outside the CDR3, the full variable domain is EPEVTQTPSHQVTQMGQEVILRCVPISNHLYFYWYRQILGQKVEFLVSFYNNEISEKSEIFDDQFSVERPDGSNFTLKIRSTKLEDSAMYFCASSLTGPPGSAFFGQGTRLTVV.

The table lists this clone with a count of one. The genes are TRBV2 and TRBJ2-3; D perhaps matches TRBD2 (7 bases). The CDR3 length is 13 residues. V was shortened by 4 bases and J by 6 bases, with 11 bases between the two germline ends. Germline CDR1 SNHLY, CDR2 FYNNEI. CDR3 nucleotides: TGTGCCAGCAGTGGAGGGGGAGGGGATACGCAGTATTTT. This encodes CASSGGGGDTQYF.

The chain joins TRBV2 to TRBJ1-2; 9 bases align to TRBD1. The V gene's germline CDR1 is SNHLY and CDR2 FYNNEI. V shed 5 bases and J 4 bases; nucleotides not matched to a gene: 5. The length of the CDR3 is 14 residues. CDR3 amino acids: CASSIRDRVYGYTF. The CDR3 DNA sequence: TGTGCCAGCAGTATCCGGGACAGGGTCTATGGCTACACCTTC.

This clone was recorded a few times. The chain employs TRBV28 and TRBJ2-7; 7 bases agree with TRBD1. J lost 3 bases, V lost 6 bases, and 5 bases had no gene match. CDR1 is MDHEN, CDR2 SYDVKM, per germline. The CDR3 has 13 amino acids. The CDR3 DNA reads TGTGCCAGCAGCCTCGGGACAGTCTACGAGCAGTACTTC. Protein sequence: CASSLGTVYEQYF. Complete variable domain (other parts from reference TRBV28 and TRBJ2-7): DVKVTQSSRYLVKRTGEKVFLECVQDMDHENMFWYRQDPGLGLRLIYFSYDVKMKEKGDIPEGYSVSREKKERFSLILESASTNQTSMYLCASSLGTVYEQYFGPGTRLTVT.